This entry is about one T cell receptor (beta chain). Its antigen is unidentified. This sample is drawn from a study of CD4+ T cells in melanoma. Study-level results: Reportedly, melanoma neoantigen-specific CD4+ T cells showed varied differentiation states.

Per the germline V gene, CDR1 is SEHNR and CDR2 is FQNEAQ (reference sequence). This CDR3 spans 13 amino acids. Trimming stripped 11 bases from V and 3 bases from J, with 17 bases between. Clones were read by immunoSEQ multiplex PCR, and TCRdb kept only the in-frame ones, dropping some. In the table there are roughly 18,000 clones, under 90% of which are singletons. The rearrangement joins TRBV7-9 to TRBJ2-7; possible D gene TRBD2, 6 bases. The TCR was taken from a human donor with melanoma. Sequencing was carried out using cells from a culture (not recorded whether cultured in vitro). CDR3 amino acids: CAVEKEGFYEQYF. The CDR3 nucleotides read TGTGCCGTCGAAAAGGAGGGATTCTACGAGCAGTACTTC.